The text below deals with one TCR beta chain. As originally analysed: Amplified reference gene primers provided the basis for estimating nucleated cell counts. Profiling relied on immunoSEQ multiplex PCR, and the TCRdb table lists in-frame clones only, not all of them. The V and J calls and the clone size are those of that table, but D and trimming were determined from the DNA. The table shows under 400,000 clones, with about 89% occurring only once. This record comes from a study of blood T cell repertoires in COVID-19. About the study: Symptom resolution, clearance, or two negative PCRs marked donors in Cohort 3 as recovered. The samples span acute and convalescent COVID-19 from the United States, Italy and Spain.

The germline V and J ends were trimmed by 6 bases and 3 bases, with 17 bases remaining between them. There are 15 residues in the CDR3. Germline loops: CDR1 MNHEY, CDR2 SVGAGI. The sequenced material came from PBMCs or T cells enriched from blood (not recorded which). The receptor comes from a man aged 35 to 55 in a cohort exposed to, infected with or recovered from COVID-19 (not recorded which). V and J are TRBV6-5 and TRBJ1-2; the D gene is possibly TRBD1 (6 bases). The CDR3: CASRLSEQGYYGYTF. The CDR3 DNA is TGTGCCAGCAGACTTTCGGAACAGGGCTACTATGGCTACACCTTC.